Following are 27 T cell receptor beta chains from one sample sequenced in a study of CXCR3-negative and CXCR3-positive naive CD8 T cells. The study, taken as a whole, reports: Comparison of naive cells showed more hydrophobic TRB CDR3s in CXCR3-positive than in CXCR3-negative naive cells.

5' RACE with UMI labels generated the TRB cDNA libraries. TCRdb reprocessed the 5' RACE reads and stores each CDR3 protein as one record, lacking DNA. Its clone listing holds about 110,000 distinct CDR3 sequences. Which antigens these TCRs recognize remains unknown. Sample: naive CXCR3+ CD8+ T cells from blood. This sample's subset: CD45RO-CCR7+CD27+CD95- naive CD8+ T cells expressing CXCR3 (TNR3+). Receptors were obtained from a human donor in good health. Some clones in this sample may be carry-over from other donors' samples.

The V call is TRBV7-9, the J call TRBJ1-1; TCRdb proposes TRBD1, but this gene call is untestable without DNA. The CDR3 contains 15 residues. Germline loops: CDR1 SEHNR, CDR2 FQNEAQ (reference sequence). The CDR3 is CASSYPGRGETEAFF.

The chain links TRBV10-3 to TRBJ2-7; TCRdb proposes TRBD2, but this gene call is untestable without DNA. In germline, CDR1 is ENHRY, CDR2 SYGVKD. There are 15 residues in the CDR3. CDR3 region: CAISEEGGKTYEQYF.

This sequence joins TRBV27 and TRBJ2-3; TCRdb's assignment of TRBD2 cannot be checked, as there is no DNA. The germline V gene has CDR1 MNHEY and CDR2 SMNVEV (reference sequence). This CDR3 has 14 amino acids. CDR3 sequence reads: CASSFAGGADTQYF.

The rearrangement uses TRBV19 and TRBJ2-1; TCRdb indicates TRBD2, and absent DNA this call remains unverified. The germline V gene encodes CDR1 LNHDA and CDR2 SQIVND (reference sequence). This CDR3 is 15 amino acids long. CDR3 protein: CASSWAGSSYNEQFF.

This chain links TRBV7-9 with TRBJ2-5; TCRdb's D call of TRBD1 is untestable without DNA. Per the germline V gene, CDR1 is SEHNR and CDR2 is FQNEAQ (reference sequence). The CDR3 extends over 15 amino acids. CDR3 loop: CASSLGGATQETQYF.

This rearrangement joins TRBV29-1 to TRBJ1-2. This CDR3 comprises 13 residues. CDR1 is SQVTM, CDR2 ANQGSEA, per germline. CDR3 protein: CSVEEGFPYGYTF. Together with reference TRBV29-1 and TRBJ1-2, the CDR3 gives the full variable domain: SAVISQKPSRDICQRGTSLTIQCQVDSQVTMMFWYRQQPGQSLTLIATANQGSEATYESGFVIDKFPISRPNLTFSTLTVSNMSPEDSSIYLCSVEEGFPYGYTFGSGTRLTVV.

The rearrangement uses TRBV7-2 and TRBJ2-3; the D gene TCRdb calls, TRBD1, cannot be checked with no DNA. CDR1 is SGHTA, CDR2 FQGNSA, per germline. The CDR3 extends over 15 amino acids. The CDR3 spells CASRPSGGAVATQYF.

V gene TRBV20-1 combines with J gene TRBJ2-3. The germline gives CDR1 DFQATT, CDR2 SNEGSKA (reference sequence). CDR3 length: 14 amino acids. The CDR3 protein is CSANEAEYTDTQYF.

The chain combines TRBV9 with TRBJ2-7; TCRdb gives TRBD1 as the D gene, but with no DNA this cannot be confirmed. CDR3 size: 13 residues. Germline loops: CDR1 SGDLS, CDR2 YYNGEE. The CDR3 sequence: CASSVGEGSEQYF.

J is TRBJ1-1 and V is TRBV29-1; TCRdb names TRBD1, which stays unverified in the absence of DNA. The V gene's germline CDR1 is SQVTM and CDR2 ANQGSEA. The CDR3 spans 15 residues. The chain's CDR3 is CSVPSVAGVKTEAFF.

The V call is TRBV9, the J call TRBJ2-7. The germline CDR1 and CDR2 sequences are SGDLS and YYNGEE. The CDR3 contains 15 residues. CDR3 amino acids: CASSAGSLIDYEQYF. The complete variable domain, with remaining parts taken from reference TRBV9 and TRBJ2-7, reads DSGVTQTPKHLITATGQRVTLRCSPRSGDLSVYWYQQSLDQGLQFLIQYYNGEERAKGNILERFSAQQFPDLHSELNLSSLELGDSALYFCASSAGSLIDYEQYFGPGTRLTVT.

This chain uses TRBV6-2 or TRBV6-3 with TRBJ2-2; no DNA is available, so the TRBD2 call from TCRdb remains unchecked. The CDR3 runs 14 residues. CDR1 MNHEY and CDR2 SVGEGT come from the germline V gene. The CDR3 protein is CATSERVDTGELFF.

The rearrangement links TRBV5-1 to TRBJ1-2; the D call from TCRdb, TRBD1, cannot be confirmed without DNA. CDR1 and CDR2 from the germline V gene are SGHRS and YFSETQ. CDR3 length equals 12 residues. The CDR3 protein is CASSLEGDGYTF.

This chain uses TRBV29-1 with TRBJ2-7; TCRdb lists TRBD2, though no DNA is available to test this call. This CDR3 has 14 amino acids. CDR1 is SQVTM and CDR2 is ANQGSEA in the germline V gene. The CDR3 here is CSVLAEPYSYEQYF.

This CDR3 is CASQRGQGRTDTQYF. J is TRBJ2-3 and V is TRBV21-1; the TCRdb D gene call, TRBD1, has no DNA to confirm it. TRBV21-1 is labeled a pseudogene. CDR3 length: 15 amino acids.

This sequence joins TRBV5-1 and TRBJ2-1; TCRdb names TRBD1, which stays unverified in the absence of DNA. There are 19 residues in the CDR3. In germline, CDR1 is SGHRS, CDR2 YFSETQ. CDR3 region: CASSHGAVLAVLSYNEQFF.

CDR3 sequence: CSARVKGLPYEQYF. The J gene is TRBJ2-7, the V gene TRBV20-1; TCRdb's assignment of TRBD2 cannot be checked, as there is no DNA. This CDR3 region has 14 residues. CDR1 DFQATT and CDR2 SNEGSKA come from the germline V gene (reference sequence).

The rearrangement links TRBV5-5 to TRBJ2-4; TCRdb's D call of TRBD1 is untestable without DNA. Germline CDR1 SGHKS, CDR2 YYEKEE (reference sequence). This CDR3 region has 15 residues. The CDR3 protein is CASSFFTRGRNIQYF. The full variable domain, rest sourced from reference TRBV5-5 and TRBJ2-4, is DAGVTQSPTHLIKTRGQQVTLRCSPISGHKSVSWYQQVLGQGPQFIFQYYEKEERGRGNFPDRFSARQFPNYSSELNVNALLLGDSALYLCASSFFTRGRNIQYFGAGTRLSVL.

V and J are TRBV7-6 and TRBJ1-2. CDR3 length: 16 amino acids. The germline V gene encodes CDR1 SGHVS and CDR2 FNYEAQ. CDR3 loop: CASSLNIGVTNYGYTF.

The rearrangement joins TRBV7-6 to TRBJ2-7; the D call of TRBD1 rests on TCRdb alone, since no DNA is present to check it. The CDR3 is made up of 14 amino acids. CDR1 and CDR2 from the germline V gene are SGHVS and FNYEAQ. The chain's CDR3 is CASSPLGGSYEQYF.

V and J are TRBV7-9 and TRBJ2-7. From germline, CDR1 is SEHNR and CDR2 FQNEAQ (reference sequence). The CDR3 is 12 amino acids. CDR3 region: CASSFPANEQYF.

The rearrangement links TRBV7-7 to TRBJ2-5; TCRdb's D call, TRBD1, is unchecked because there is no DNA. The V gene's germline CDR1 is SSHAT and CDR2 FNYEAQ (reference sequence). The CDR3 has 13 amino acids. This CDR3 reads CASSQTGTETQYF.

This chain uses TRBV29-1 with TRBJ1-3. Looked up from germline, CDR1 is SQVTM and CDR2 is ANQGSEA. The CDR3 is 13 residues long. This CDR3 is CSAQGPYGNTIYF.

The rearrangement uses TRBV27 and TRBJ2-1; TCRdb reports TRBD2, a call that lacks DNA to check it against. CDR3 length: 15 residues. CDR1 MNHEY and CDR2 SMNVEV come from the germline V gene (reference sequence). CDR3 protein: CASSPFSGRPNEQFF.

The chain links TRBV28 to TRBJ2-5; absent DNA, TCRdb's TRBD1 call cannot be checked. This CDR3 contains 15 residues. Looked up from germline, CDR1 is MDHEN and CDR2 is SYDVKM. The CDR3 here is CASSRLGTGKETQYF. Filled out from reference TRBV28 and TRBJ2-5, the complete variable domain reads DVKVTQSSRYLVKRTGEKVFLECVQDMDHENMFWYRQDPGLGLRLIYFSYDVKMKEKGDIPEGYSVSREKKERFSLILESASTNQTSMYLCASSRLGTGKETQYFGPGTRLLVL.

The chain uses TRBV3-1 and TRBJ2-7; the TCRdb call, TRBD2, lacks DNA for checking. The CDR3 is made up of 16 amino acids. Looked up from germline, CDR1 is LGHDT and CDR2 is YNNKEL (reference sequence). CDR3 loop: CASSQEREAGLYEQYF.

This CDR3 is CAIPLGGEIGELFF. The rearrangement uses TRBV5-1 and TRBJ2-2; there is no DNA to check the TCRdb D call of TRBD1. This CDR3 has 14 amino acids. Germline CDR1 SGHRS, CDR2 YFSETQ. Full variable domain (missing parts from reference TRBV5-1 and TRBJ2-2): KAGVTQTPRYLIKTRGQQVTLSCSPISGHRSVSWYQQTPGQGLQFLFEYFSETQRNKGNFPGRFSGRQFSNSRSEMNVSTLELGDSALYLCAIPLGGEIGELFFGEGSRLTVL.